These T cell receptor beta chains were read from a single sample in a study of T cell responses to AZD1222 COVID-19 vaccine. TCRdb keeps only in-frame clones here, not all; method: immunoSEQ multiplex PCR. This sample has about 150,000 clones, with roughly 90% found just once. The sequenced sample was peripheral blood, obtained on day 0 of AZD1222 vaccination. The origin of the receptors is an adult in good health. The CDR3 runs from the conserved cysteine through the conserved F or W. A D gene is named only where the DNA matches it firmly. Only part of the rows carry a size: once, few, many, or a class if the clone is expanded.

TRBV7-6	TRBJ1-1	NA	NA	CASSLAQGTEAFF	TGTGCCAGCAGCTTAGCGCAAGGGACTGAAGCTTTCTTT
TRBV6-5	TRBJ2-1	once	NA	CASSTYIHSYNEQFF	TGTGCCAGCAGCACGTACATTCACTCCTACAATGAGCAGTTCTTC
TRBV7-2	TRBJ2-6	NA	TRBD2	CASSPRGGSEGANVLTF	TGTGCCAGCAGCCCTCGGGGGGGTAGTGAAGGGGCCAACGTCCTGACTTTC
TRBV18	TRBJ2-1	NA	TRBD2	CASSPTPGLESEQFF	TGTGCCAGCTCACCAACACCGGGACTAGAAAGTGAGCAGTTCTTC
TRBV7-2	TRBJ2-1	NA	TRBD2	CASSLSGERGVLYNEQFF	TGTGCCAGCAGCTTATCAGGGGAGCGGGGGGTTTTATACAATGAGCAGTTCTTC
TRBV15	TRBJ1-1	few	TRBD1	CATSGGTAGDTEAFF	TGTGCCACCAGCGGCGGGACAGCGGGGGACACTGAAGCTTTCTTT
TRBV19	TRBJ1-1	NA	NA	CASREWTEAFF	TGTGCCAGTAGAGAGTGGACTGAAGCTTTCTTT
TRBV10-3	TRBJ2-5	NA	NA	CAISDEVATQYF	TGTGCCATCAGTGACGAGGTAGCGACCCAGTACTTC
TRBV5-6	TRBJ2-7	NA	NA	CASSSGTYEQYF	TGTGCCAGCAGCTCAGGCACCTACGAGCAGTACTTC
TRBV5-6	TRBJ1-4	NA	NA	CASSWYTRGSEKLFF	TGTGCCAGCAGCTGGTATACACGAGGGTCGGAAAAACTGTTTTTT
TRBV5-4	TRBJ1-6	NA	NA	CASSLEVGSPGSPLHF	TGTGCCAGCAGCTTGGAGGTGGGTTCGCCGGGTTCACCCCTCCACTTT
TRBV7-9	TRBJ2-5	few	NA	CASSLLTFSKETQYF	TGTGCCAGCAGCTTACTCACTTTCTCCAAAGAGACCCAGTACTTC
TRBV5-4	TRBJ1-1	NA	TRBD1	CASRAGTVGSTEAFF	TGTGCCAGCAGAGCCGGGACAGTAGGTTCCACTGAAGCTTTCTTT
TRBV6-5	TRBJ2-1	once	NA	CASSSQTYNEQFF	TGTGCCAGCAGTTCCCAAACCTACAATGAGCAGTTCTTC
TRBV12-3/TRBV12-4	TRBJ2-1	NA	NA	CASSRQDREQFF	TGTGCCAGCAGTCGACAGGACCGTGAGCAGTTCTTC
TRBV7-8	TRBJ2-1	once	NA	CASSLDNEQFF	TGTGCCAGCAGCCTTGACAATGAGCAGTTCTTC
TRBV6-5	TRBJ1-1	NA	TRBD1	CASSFQGGSTEAFF	TGTGCCAGCAGTTTCCAGGGGGGGAGCACTGAAGCTTTCTTT
TRBV3-1/TRBV3-2	TRBJ1-1	NA	NA	CASSQVLNTEAFF	TGTGCCAGCAGCCAAGTCCTGAACACTGAAGCTTTCTTT
TRBV30	TRBJ2-7	NA	NA	CAWRSGSYEQYF	TGTGCCTGGAGATCGGGCTCCTACGAGCAGTACTTC
TRBV29-1	TRBJ2-2	NA	NA	CSAAKLSSNTGELFF	TGCAGCGCAGCTAAACTATCTTCGAACACCGGGGAGCTGTTTTTT
TRBV21-1	TRBJ2-1	once	NA	CASSRSPLGGGRNEQFF	TGTGCCAGCAGCAGGTCCCCTTTGGGGGGCGGTCGGAATGAGCAGTTCTTC
TRBV18	TRBJ2-7	NA	NA	CASSPDTGTTAYEQYF	TGTGCCAGCTCACCGGATACCGGGACAACGGCCTACGAGCAGTACTTC
TRBV15	TRBJ2-1	NA	NA	CATSRDRGLYNEQFF	TGTGCCACCAGCAGAGATCGGGGCCTCTACAATGAGCAGTTCTTC
TRBV9	TRBJ2-7	NA	NA	CASSGSRSYEQYF	TGTGCCAGCAGCGGAAGCAGGTCCTACGAGCAGTACTTC
TRBV7-9	TRBJ2-7	NA	NA	CASSSSRAWSYEQYF	TGTGCCAGCAGCTCCAGCCGTGCGTGGTCCTACGAGCAGTACTTC
TRBV30	TRBJ1-6	NA	NA	CAWSGGLNSPLHF	TGTGCCTGGAGTGGGGGGCTTAATTCACCCCTCCACTTT
TRBV21-1	TRBJ1-2	NA	NA	CASSKWRGTHGFYYGYTF	TGTGCCAGCAGCAAATGGAGAGGGACACACGGCTTTTACTATGGCTACACCTTC
TRBV6-5	TRBJ1-1	NA	NA	CASRWVEMNTEAFF	TGTGCCAGCAGATGGGTGGAGATGAACACTGAAGCTTTCTTT
TRBV24-1	TRBJ2-1	NA	NA	CATSDLQSSNEQFF	TGTGCCACCAGTGATTTGCAAAGCTCCAATGAGCAGTTCTTC
TRBV5-4	TRBJ2-1	NA	TRBD2	CASAREAGGGYNEQFF	TGTGCCAGCGCTCGGGAGGCGGGGGGAGGCTACAATGAGCAGTTCTTC
TRBV11-2	TRBJ1-1	NA	NA	CASSLGSDPGARGTEAFF	TGTGCCAGCAGCTTAGGTTCAGATCCGGGAGCGAGGGGCACTGAAGCTTTCTTT
TRBV28	TRBJ1-4	NA	NA	CATTLDGGTNEKLFF	TGTGCCACCACACTGGACGGCGGGACTAATGAAAAACTGTTTTTT
TRBV28	TRBJ2-2	NA	NA	CASSLKRVVGELFF	TGTGCCAGCAGTTTAAAGCGGGTGGTCGGGGAGCTGTTTTTT
TRBV2	TRBJ2-1	NA	NA	CASNSGPNNEQFF	TGTGCCAGCAACTCGGGGCCTAACAATGAGCAGTTCTTC
TRBV14	TRBJ2-2	NA	NA	CASSHILSWQTPGELFF	TGTGCCAGCAGCCACATACTATCGTGGCAAACGCCTGGGGAGCTGTTTTTT
TRBV19	TRBJ2-5	NA	NA	CASRRSLTEPETQYF	TGTGCCAGTAGAAGGTCGTTGACCGAGCCGGAGACCCAGTACTTC
TRBV5-6	TRBJ1-1	NA	NA	CASSLAGYRNEAFF	TGTGCCAGCAGCTTGGCGGGGTACAGAAATGAAGCTTTCTTT
TRBV6-5	TRBJ2-7	few	TRBD1	CASRGTGPYEQYF	TGTGCCAGTCGGGGGACAGGGCCCTACGAGCAGTACTTC
TRBV4-3	TRBJ1-1	NA	NA	CASSQASSTEAFF	TGCGCCAGCAGCCAAGCGTCGAGCACTGAAGCTTTCTTT
TRBV7-2	TRBJ2-7	NA	NA	CASSLSFTYEQYF	TGTGCCAGCAGCTTAAGCTTCACCTACGAGCAGTACTTC
TRBV21-1	TRBJ2-2	NA	NA	CASSKAPDRGLTGELFF	TGTGCCAGCAGCAAAGCCCCCGACAGGGGTTTAACCGGGGAGCTGTTTTTT
TRBV6-5	TRBJ1-2	NA	NA	CASSYPGTNYGYTF	TGTGCCAGCAGTTACCCCGGGACCAACTATGGCTACACCTTC